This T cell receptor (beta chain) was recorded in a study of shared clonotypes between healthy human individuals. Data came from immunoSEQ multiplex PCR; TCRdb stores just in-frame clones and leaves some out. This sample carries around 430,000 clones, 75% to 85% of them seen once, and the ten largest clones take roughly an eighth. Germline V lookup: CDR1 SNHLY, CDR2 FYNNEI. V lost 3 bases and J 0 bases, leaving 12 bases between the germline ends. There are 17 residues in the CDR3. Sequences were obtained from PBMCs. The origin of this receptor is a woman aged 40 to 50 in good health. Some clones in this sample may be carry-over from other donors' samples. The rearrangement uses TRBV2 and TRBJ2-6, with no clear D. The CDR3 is CASSDSGGFSGANVLTF. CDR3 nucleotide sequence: TGTGCCAGCAGTGACTCCGGTGGCTTCTCTGGGGCCAACGTCCTGACTTTC. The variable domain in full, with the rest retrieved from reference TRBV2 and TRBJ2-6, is EPEVTQTPSHQVTQMGQEVILRCVPISNHLYFYWYRQILGQKVEFLVSFYNNEISEKSEIFDDQFSVERPDGSNFTLKIRSTKLEDSAMYFCASSDSGGFSGANVLTFGAGSRLTVL.